The table lists the clone carrying this T cell receptor (beta chain) with many counts. TCRdb analysed the reads with MiXCR anew, one entry per CDR3 protein. Of 150,000 to 200,000 distinct CDR3 sequences listed, approximately 19% are singletons. This sample stems from a study of T cell repertoires in cytomegalovirus infection. The CDR3 spans 16 residues. V lost 0 bases and J lost 9, with 18 bases in between. In germline, CDR1 is SGHAT, CDR2 FQNNGV. The receptor's source is a human donor in good health (CMV status not recorded). Some clones in this sample may be carry-over from other donors' samples. The sample consisted of PBMCs. The chain recombines TRBV11-2 with TRBJ2-1, with TRBD2 as a possible D gene (6 bases). CDR3 amino acids: CASSLETALFGSEQFF. In DNA, the CDR3 is TGTGCCAGCAGCTTAGAGACGGCACTCTTCGGGAGTGAGCAGTTCTTC. The whole variable domain, remainder taken from reference TRBV11-2 and TRBJ2-1, is EAGVAQSPRYKIIEKRQSVAFWCNPISGHATLYWYQQILGQGPKLLIQFQNNGVVDDSQLPKDRFSAERLKGVDSTLKIQPAKLEDSAVYLCASSLETALFGSEQFFGPGTRLTVL.